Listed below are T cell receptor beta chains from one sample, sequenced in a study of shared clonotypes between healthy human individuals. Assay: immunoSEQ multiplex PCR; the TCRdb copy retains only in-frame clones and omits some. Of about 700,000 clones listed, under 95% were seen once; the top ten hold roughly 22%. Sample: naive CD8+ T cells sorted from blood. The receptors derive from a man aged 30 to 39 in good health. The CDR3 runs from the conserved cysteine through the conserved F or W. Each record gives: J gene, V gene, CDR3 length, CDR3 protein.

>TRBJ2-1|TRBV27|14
CASSFAGDDNEQFF
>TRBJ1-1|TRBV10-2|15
CASSAIERLYTEAFF
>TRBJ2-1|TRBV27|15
CASSTLASVSHEQFF
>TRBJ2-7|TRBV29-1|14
CSGLGGGGPYEQYF
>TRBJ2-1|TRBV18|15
CASSPTSGIYNEQFF
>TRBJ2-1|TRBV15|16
CATSRDLRLADNEQFF
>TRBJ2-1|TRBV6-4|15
CASSDWRATTHEQFF
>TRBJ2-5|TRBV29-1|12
CSVEYGEGTQYF
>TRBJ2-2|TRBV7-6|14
CASSFLSNTGELFF
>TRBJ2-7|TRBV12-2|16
CASRLLFTSGGHEQYF
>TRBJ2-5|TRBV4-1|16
CASSQEGFSYQETQYF
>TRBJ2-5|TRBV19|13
CATTDSYQETQYF
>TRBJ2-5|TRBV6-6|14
CASSTGTVQETQYF
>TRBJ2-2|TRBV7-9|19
CASIPPRASGPSNTGELFF
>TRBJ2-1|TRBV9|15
CASSVGGGSYNEQFF
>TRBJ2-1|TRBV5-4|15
CASSHDGTAYNEQFF
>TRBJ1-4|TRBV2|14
CASRRPALNEKLFF
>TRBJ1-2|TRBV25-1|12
CASSDGTPGYTF
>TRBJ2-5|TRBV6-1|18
CASSERPPGLGLEETQYF
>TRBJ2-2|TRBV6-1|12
CASREFSGELFF
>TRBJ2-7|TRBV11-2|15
CASSQIAGGSYEQYF
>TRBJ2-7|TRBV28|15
CASSYGLRGTYEQYF
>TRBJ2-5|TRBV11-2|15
CASSSGTASQETQYF